This TCR beta chain was documented in a study of cytomegalovirus exposure and HLA in healthy donors. V lost 2 bases to trimming and J lost 4 bases; unmatched junction nucleotides: 0. The CDR3 covers 14 residues. Looked up from germline, CDR1 is LNHDA and CDR2 is SQIVND (reference sequence). Primers included in the PCR were 60 Vbeta and 13 Jbeta primers. Produced via immunoSEQ multiplex PCR; TCRdb's table is partial and in-frame only. The table has some 180,000 clones, more than 75% seen once. Comments on this clone: Its cognate antigen is unknown.

Study outcomes and limitations: It was reportedly the case that the classifier diagnosed cytomegalovirus status with high specificity and sensitivity. Common viral pathogens seemed, in a later analysis, to connect with several of the most significant clusters. V- and J-gene trimming in TCR beta was tied to a missense DCLRE1C variant by an analysis performed later.

This TCR came from a man between 25 and 39 years old in good health and CMV-seropositive. This chain joins TRBV19 and TRBJ2-1, with 9 nucleotides matching TRBD2. Sequenced input: PBMCs. CDR3 in DNA: TGTGCCAGTAGTATACTAGCGGGGTACAATGAGCAGTTCTTC. Protein sequence: CASSILAGYNEQFF.